Given below is one T cell receptor beta chain in context. Its target is not known. V shed 0 bases, J shed 5 bases, and the junction held 8 bases outside the gene matches. CDR1 is SQVTM, CDR2 ANQGSEA, per germline. The CDR3 sequence is 15 residues long. The data were obtained in a study of cytomegalovirus exposure and HLA in healthy donors. Study-wide background: An analysis done earlier identified some 120 million unique TCR beta sequences from roughly 190 million T cells.

The PCR employed 60 Vbeta primers together with 13 Jbeta primers. Clones were sequenced by immunoSEQ multiplex PCR, and TCRdb holds only the in-frame ones, with some missing. The repertoire holds roughly 100,000 clones, around 78% seen once, with around 5.1% in the top ten. Notes on the study in general: In a later analysis, HLA-associated beta chains showed higher expansion and lower generation probabilities than comparable chains.

This TCR was sampled from a male donor in good health and CMV-seronegative. This chain links TRBV29-1 with TRBJ1-2, with 8 positions matching TRBD1. Sequencing was done on a sample of PBMCs. This CDR3 is CSVEDRAGGEYGYTF. DNA for the CDR3: TGCAGCGTTGAAGATAGGGCAGGGGGCGAGTATGGCTACACCTTC.